The 2 T cell receptor beta chains below come from one sample, sequenced in a study of beta chain features in type 1 diabetes (dated by TCRdb to the late 2010s). Libraries were constructed by the immunoSEQ multiplex PCR assay. The High Capacity cDNA Reverse Transcription Kit was used to reverse transcribe all of the isolated RNA, meaning that expressed TCRB transcripts were what got sequenced. The table was pulled from immuneACCESS by TCRdb, which kept in-frame rearrangements only. Such tables lose some clones; where checked, under half of the loss comes from unresolved V genes, and the rest has no known cause. This sample comprises fewer than 250,000 clones, 11% to 15% of them detected only once. Clones ranked in the top ten supply about 0.027% of the sample. Sequencing was performed on naive CD4+ T cells from blood. In light of the paper, this sample's cell subset or site label describes: true naive CD4+ T cells. These receptors originate from a woman aged 40 to 55 in good health.

This clone was detected a few times. CDR3 amino acids: CASGGTGVLNSPLHF. DNA for the CDR3: TGTGCCAGCGGAGGGACAGGGGTTCTCAATTCACCCCTCCACTTT. The V and J genes are TRBV2 and TRBJ1-6; 10 bases are shared with TRBD1. Germline V gene lookup returns CDR1 SNHLY and CDR2 FYNNEI. Trimming cost V 8 bases and J 7 bases; bases outside gene matches: 8. This CDR3 contains 15 residues. The full variable domain, rest sourced from reference TRBV2 and TRBJ1-6, is EPEVTQTPSHQVTQMGQEVILRCVPISNHLYFYWYRQILGQKVEFLVSFYNNEISEKSEIFDDQFSVERPDGSNFTLKIRSTKLEDSAMYFCASGGTGVLNSPLHFGNGTRLTVT.

This chain uses TRBV11-2 with TRBJ1-2, with 7 bases lining up with TRBD1. V lost 1 base, J lost 6 bases, and 5 bases stayed unmatched. Germline lookup yields CDR1 SGHAT and CDR2 FQNNGV. The CDR3 sequence is 14 residues long. The CDR3 region is CASSLGGQIDGYTF. CDR3 DNA sequence: TGTGCCAGCAGCTTAGGGGGACAGATTGATGGCTACACCTTC.